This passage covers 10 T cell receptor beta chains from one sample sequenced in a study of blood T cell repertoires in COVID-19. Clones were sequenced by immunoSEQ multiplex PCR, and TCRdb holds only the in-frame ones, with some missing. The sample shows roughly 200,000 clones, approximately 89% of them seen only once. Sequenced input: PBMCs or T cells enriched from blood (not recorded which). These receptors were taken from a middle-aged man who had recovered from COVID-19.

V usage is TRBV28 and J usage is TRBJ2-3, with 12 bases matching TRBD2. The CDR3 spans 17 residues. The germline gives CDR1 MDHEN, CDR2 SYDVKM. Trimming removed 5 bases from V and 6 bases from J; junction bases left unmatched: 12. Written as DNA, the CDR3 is TGTGCCAGCAGTCCTGGATTCCTAGCGGGAGGGTCGGATACGCAGTATTTT. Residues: CASSPGFLAGGSDTQYF.

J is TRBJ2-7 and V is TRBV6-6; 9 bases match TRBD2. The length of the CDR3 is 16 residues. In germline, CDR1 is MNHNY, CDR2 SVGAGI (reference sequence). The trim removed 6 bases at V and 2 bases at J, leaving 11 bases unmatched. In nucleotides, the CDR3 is TGTGCCAGCAGGCCGGGACTAGCCGAACCAACCTACGAGCAGTACTTC. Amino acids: CASRPGLAEPTYEQYF.

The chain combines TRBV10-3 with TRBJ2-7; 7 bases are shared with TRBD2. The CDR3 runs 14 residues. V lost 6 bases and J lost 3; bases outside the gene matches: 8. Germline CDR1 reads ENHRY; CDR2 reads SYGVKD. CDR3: CAIRARTRVYEQYF. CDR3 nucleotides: TGTGCCATCAGGGCCCGGACTAGAGTCTACGAGCAGTACTTC.

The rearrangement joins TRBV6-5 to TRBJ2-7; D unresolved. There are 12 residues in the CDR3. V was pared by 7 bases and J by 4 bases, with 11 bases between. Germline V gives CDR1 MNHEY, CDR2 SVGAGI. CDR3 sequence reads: CASTRSSYEQYF. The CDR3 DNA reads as TGTGCCAGCACACGGTCTTCGTACGAGCAGTACTTC.

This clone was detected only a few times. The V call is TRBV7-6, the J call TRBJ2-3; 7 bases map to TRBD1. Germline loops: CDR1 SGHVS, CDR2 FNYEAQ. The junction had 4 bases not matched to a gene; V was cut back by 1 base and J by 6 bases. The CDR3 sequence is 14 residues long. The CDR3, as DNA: TGTGCCAGCAGCTTAGGACAGGGACCCGATACGCAGTATTTT. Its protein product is CASSLGQGPDTQYF.

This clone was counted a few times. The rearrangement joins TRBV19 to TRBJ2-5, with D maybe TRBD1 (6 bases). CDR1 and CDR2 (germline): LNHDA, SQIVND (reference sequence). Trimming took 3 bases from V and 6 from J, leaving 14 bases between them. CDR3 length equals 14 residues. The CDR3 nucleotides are TGTGCCAGTAGTATCAAACAGGGTCCACAGACCCAGTACTTC. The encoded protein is CASSIKQGPQTQYF. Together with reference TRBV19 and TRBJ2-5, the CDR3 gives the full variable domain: DGGITQSPKYLFRKEGQNVTLSCEQNLNHDAMYWYRQDPGQGLRLIYYSQIVNDFQKGDIAEGYSVSREKKESFPLTVTSAQKNPTAFYLCASSIKQGPQTQYFGPGTRLLVL.

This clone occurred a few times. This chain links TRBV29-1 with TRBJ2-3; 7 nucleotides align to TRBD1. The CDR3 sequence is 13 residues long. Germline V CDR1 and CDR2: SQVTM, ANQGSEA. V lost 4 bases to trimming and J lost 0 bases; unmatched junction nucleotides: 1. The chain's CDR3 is CSVGQGSTDTQYF. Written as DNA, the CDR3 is TGCAGCGTTGGACAGGGTAGCACAGATACGCAGTATTTT.

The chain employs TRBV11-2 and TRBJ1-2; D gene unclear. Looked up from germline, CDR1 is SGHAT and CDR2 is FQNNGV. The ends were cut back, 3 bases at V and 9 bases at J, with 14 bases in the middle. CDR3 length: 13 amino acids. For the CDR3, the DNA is TGTGCCAGCAGCTTCGGGTCAGCCAATAGCTACACCTTC. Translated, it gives CASSFGSANSYTF. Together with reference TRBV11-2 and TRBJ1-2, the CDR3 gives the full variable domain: EAGVAQSPRYKIIEKRQSVAFWCNPISGHATLYWYQQILGQGPKLLIQFQNNGVVDDSQLPKDRFSAERLKGVDSTLKIQPAKLEDSAVYLCASSFGSANSYTFGSGTRLTVV.

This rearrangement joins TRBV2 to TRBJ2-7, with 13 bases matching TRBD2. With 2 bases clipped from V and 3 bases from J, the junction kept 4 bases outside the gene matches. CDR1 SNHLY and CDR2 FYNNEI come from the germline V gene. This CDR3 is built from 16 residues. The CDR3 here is CASSEYRTSGSYEQYF. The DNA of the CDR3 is TGTGCCAGCAGTGAATACAGGACTAGCGGGAGCTACGAGCAGTACTTC.

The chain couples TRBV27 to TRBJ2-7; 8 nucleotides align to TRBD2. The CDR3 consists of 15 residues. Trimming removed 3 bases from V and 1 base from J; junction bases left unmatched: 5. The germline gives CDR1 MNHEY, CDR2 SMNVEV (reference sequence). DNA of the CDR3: TGTGCCAGCAGTTTGGGAGCGGGAGCATCCTACGAGCAGTACTTC. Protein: CASSLGAGASYEQYF.